This T cell receptor beta chain was identified in a study of blood T cell repertoires in COVID-19. Profiled with immunoSEQ multiplex PCR; TCRdb holds only in-frame clones, not every one. The sample has approximately 200,000 clones; about 81% are singletons. Germline V gene lookup returns CDR1 LGHNA and CDR2 YSLEER. Between the trimmed V and J ends, which lost 3 bases and 0 bases, there was a span of 12 bases. This CDR3 spans 16 amino acids. The TCR sequence derives from a woman older than 75 with COVID-19, enrolled during active disease. Sequenced input: peripheral blood. The genes are TRBV4-3 and TRBJ2-1; possible D gene TRBD1, 5 bases. The CDR3 DNA reads TGCGCCAGCAGCCAGGGCTCTGGGGCCTCCTACAATGAGCAGTTCTTC. Translating gives CASSQGSGASYNEQFF.